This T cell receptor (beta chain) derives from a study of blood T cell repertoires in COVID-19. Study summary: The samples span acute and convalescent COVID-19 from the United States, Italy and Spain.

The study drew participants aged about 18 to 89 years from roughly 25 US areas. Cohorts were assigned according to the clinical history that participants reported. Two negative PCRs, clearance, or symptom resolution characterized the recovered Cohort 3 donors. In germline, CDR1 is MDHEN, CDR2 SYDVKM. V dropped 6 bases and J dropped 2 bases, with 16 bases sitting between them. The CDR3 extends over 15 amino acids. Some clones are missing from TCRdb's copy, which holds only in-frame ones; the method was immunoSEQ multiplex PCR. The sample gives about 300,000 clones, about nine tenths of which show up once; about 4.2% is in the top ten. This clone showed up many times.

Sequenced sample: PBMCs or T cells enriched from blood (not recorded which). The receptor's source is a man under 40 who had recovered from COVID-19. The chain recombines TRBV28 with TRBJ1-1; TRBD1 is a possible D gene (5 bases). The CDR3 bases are TGTGCCAGCAGAGCTCCGGGGGAAAAAAACACTGAAGCTTTCTTT. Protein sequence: CASRAPGEKNTEAFF. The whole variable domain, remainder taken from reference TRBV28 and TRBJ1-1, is DVKVTQSSRYLVKRTGEKVFLECVQDMDHENMFWYRQDPGLGLRLIYFSYDVKMKEKGDIPEGYSVSREKKERFSLILESASTNQTSMYLCASRAPGEKNTEAFFGQGTRLTVV.